A selection of T cell receptor beta chains follows, all from one sample in a study of identical twins. TCRdb re-derived calls from the 5' RACE reads in MiXCR, one entry per CDR3 protein. The data contain about 890,000 distinct CDR3 sequences, around 12% of them singletons. These data also formed part of another study, on yellow fever vaccine responses in identical twins.

The sample was PBMCs. All receptors come from a woman younger than 30 in good health. The CDR3 runs from the conserved cysteine through the conserved F or W. The D gene is left open where the match is weak. Where a row states a size, it is once, few, many or the class of an expanded clone; other rows omit it.

size: -
J: TRBJ1-4
D: -
V: TRBV5-1
DNA: TGCGCCAGCAGCTTGTTGGGAGGAGATGAAAAACTGTTTTTT
CDR3: CASSLLGGDEKLFF

size: many
J: TRBJ1-1
D: -
V: TRBV20-1
DNA: TGCAGTGTAGAAGGGACGGTGAACACTGAAGCTTTCTTT
CDR3: CSVEGTVNTEAFF

size: few
J: TRBJ2-7
D: TRBD2
V: TRBV28
DNA: TGTGCCAGCAGTTTATTCTATAGCGGGAGCTACGAGCAGTACTTC
CDR3: CASSLFYSGSYEQYF

size: few
J: TRBJ2-1
D: TRBD1
V: TRBV19
DNA: TGTGCCAGTAGAAGGGGGCCCAATACAGAGCAGTTCTTC
CDR3: CASRRGPNTEQFF

size: few
J: TRBJ2-3
D: TRBD1
V: TRBV5-5
DNA: TGTGCCAGCAGCCACCGACAGGGCCAAGGAACAGATACGCAGTATTTT
CDR3: CASSHRQGQGTDTQYF

size: -
J: TRBJ2-7
D: TRBD2
V: TRBV4-1
DNA: TGCGCCAGCAGCCAAGATTTAGCGGGAGTAGGCTCCTACGAGCAGTACTTC
CDR3: CASSQDLAGVGSYEQYF

size: -
J: TRBJ1-1
D: TRBD1
V: TRBV12-5
DNA: TGTGCTAGTGGTTTGGTATTGGCAGGGGGCGCAGTGAACACTGAAGCTTTCTTT
CDR3: CASGLVLAGGAVNTEAFF

size: -
J: TRBJ1-4
D: -
V: TRBV6-1
DNA: TGTGCCAGCAGGAGGGTTTCTGAGGGTGAAAAACTGTTTTTT
CDR3: CASRRVSEGEKLFF

size: many
J: TRBJ2-5
D: -
V: TRBV2
DNA: TGTGCCAGCATGTGGGCAGGAGAAGTAGAGACCCAGTACTTC
CDR3: CASMWAGEVETQYF

size: -
J: TRBJ2-3
D: TRBD2
V: TRBV3-1
DNA: TGTGCCAGCAGCCAAGGCGGGGGGAGCACAGATACGCAGTATTTT
CDR3: CASSQGGGSTDTQYF

size: few
J: TRBJ2-5
D: TRBD2
V: TRBV18
DNA: TGTGCCAGCTCCGTCGCCGGATCAGCGGGGGAGACCCAGTACTTC
CDR3: CASSVAGSAGETQYF

size: many
J: TRBJ2-5
D: TRBD1
V: TRBV10-3
DNA: TGTGCCATCAGGGGAATGACAGGGCCCCAAGAGACCCAGTACTTC
CDR3: CAIRGMTGPQETQYF

size: few
J: TRBJ2-7
D: -
V: TRBV12-3/TRBV12-4
DNA: TGTGCCAGCAGTTTCCTAGGAACCTACGAGCAGTACTTC
CDR3: CASSFLGTYEQYF

size: few
J: TRBJ2-5
D: TRBD1
V: TRBV5-1
DNA: TGCGCCAGCAGCTTGGGAGCGGTGACAGGGTCCCTAGAGACCCAGTACTTC
CDR3: CASSLGAVTGSLETQYF

size: few
J: TRBJ2-1
D: -
V: TRBV28
DNA: TGTGCCAGCAGTGTGCAATTCCGGATTGGGGATGAGCAGTTCTTC
CDR3: CASSVQFRIGDEQFF

size: few
J: TRBJ2-1
D: -
V: TRBV5-1
DNA: TGCGCCAGCAGACCCGGACTAGACAGGTCCAATGAGCAGTTCTTC
CDR3: CASRPGLDRSNEQFF

size: -
J: TRBJ2-7
D: -
V: TRBV29-1
DNA: TGCAGCGTCGGGGACACCCCTTGGGAGCAGTACTTC
CDR3: CSVGDTPWEQYF

size: few
J: TRBJ2-4
D: -
V: TRBV6-2/TRBV6-3
DNA: TGTGCCAGCAGTTACTCGATGGCTAGGGGTGCGCGGGCTGAAGCCAAAAACATTCAGTACTTC
CDR3: CASSYSMARGARAEAKNIQYF

size: many
J: TRBJ1-1
D: -
V: TRBV20-1
DNA: TGCAGTTCCTCCGGGCATAGTGAAGCTTTCTTT
CDR3: CSSSGHSEAFF

size: -
J: TRBJ2-7
D: TRBD1
V: TRBV20-1
DNA: TGCAGTGCTACAGGGGGCCCCTGGTACGAGCAGTACTTC
CDR3: CSATGGPWYEQYF

size: few
J: TRBJ1-2
D: TRBD1
V: TRBV20-1
DNA: TGCAGTGCTATGACAGGGGGTATCTACTATGGCTACACCTTC
CDR3: CSAMTGGIYYGYTF

size: -
J: TRBJ2-3
D: TRBD2
V: TRBV20-1
DNA: TGCAGTGCACCACTAGCGAGGGGTACAGATACGCAGTATTTT
CDR3: CSAPLARGTDTQYF

size: -
J: TRBJ2-1
D: -
V: TRBV10-1
DNA: TGCGCCAGCTCTGACGAGGACAATGAGCAGTTCTTC
CDR3: CASSDEDNEQFF

size: few
J: TRBJ2-6
D: -
V: TRBV7-9
DNA: TGTGCCAGCAGCTCGCCGCTCTCTGGGGCCAACGTCCTGACTTTC
CDR3: CASSSPLSGANVLTF

size: -
J: TRBJ1-2
D: -
V: TRBV7-2
DNA: TGTGCCAGCAGCTTACAGCAACAGGCTGGATATGGCTACACCTTC
CDR3: CASSLQQQAGYGYTF

size: -
J: TRBJ1-2
D: -
V: TRBV20-1
DNA: TGCAGTGCGAGGACAGTCTATGGCTACACCTTC
CDR3: CSARTVYGYTF

size: -
J: TRBJ2-1
D: -
V: TRBV7-2
DNA: TGTGCCAGCAGCTTAGGGTCGGGGGTGCAATACAATGAGCAGTTCTTC
CDR3: CASSLGSGVQYNEQFF

size: many
J: TRBJ2-2
D: TRBD1
V: TRBV6-1
DNA: TGTGCCAGCAGGGGACAGGGGAAGGCCGGGGAGCTGTTTTTT
CDR3: CASRGQGKAGELFF

size: -
J: TRBJ2-2
D: -
V: TRBV4-1
DNA: TGCGCCAGCAGCCGGGAGCTAGGAAACGGGGAGCTGTTTTTT
CDR3: CASSRELGNGELFF

size: -
J: TRBJ2-7
D: TRBD1
V: TRBV20-1
DNA: TGCAGTGCTAGTGCTGGGCAGGGGGCGGGTGAGCAGTACTTC
CDR3: CSASAGQGAGEQYF

size: few
J: TRBJ2-1
D: -
V: TRBV4-1
DNA: TGCGCCAGCAGCCTCCAAGGGCCTCTGCTCAGCTCCTACAATGAGCAGTTCTTC
CDR3: CASSLQGPLLSSYNEQFF

size: few
J: TRBJ2-2
D: TRBD2
V: TRBV11-2
DNA: TGTGCCAGCAGCTTAACCGGGACTAGCGGGATCGCCGGGGAGCTGTTTTTT
CDR3: CASSLTGTSGIAGELFF

size: many
J: TRBJ2-7
D: TRBD1
V: TRBV5-1
DNA: TGTGCCAGCAGTAGGACAGGGCCCTACGAGCAGTACTTC
CDR3: CASSRTGPYEQYF

size: -
J: TRBJ2-1
D: -
V: TRBV29-1
DNA: TGCAGCGTTGGACAGGTATGGGGCAATGAGCAGTTCTTC
CDR3: CSVGQVWGNEQFF

size: -
J: TRBJ2-5
D: -
V: TRBV28
DNA: TGTGCCAGCAGTTTTGGCGGAAACCAAGAGACCCAGTACTTC
CDR3: CASSFGGNQETQYF

size: -
J: TRBJ2-5
D: TRBD2
V: TRBV5-5
DNA: TGTGCCAGCAGCTACGGGACTATCCAAGAGACCCAGTACTTC
CDR3: CASSYGTIQETQYF

size: few
J: TRBJ2-3
D: TRBD2
V: TRBV27
DNA: TGTGCCAGCAGTTTATCGGGGTTGCGGGGGGCCTTACCCCAGAGCACAGATACGCAGTATTTT
CDR3: CASSLSGLRGALPQSTDTQYF

size: -
J: TRBJ1-3
D: TRBD1
V: TRBV6-1
DNA: TGTGCCAGCAGTGAACAGGGGGGCTCTGGAAACACCATATATTTT
CDR3: CASSEQGGSGNTIYF

size: -
J: TRBJ2-1
D: TRBD2
V: TRBV20-1
DNA: TGCAGTGTGCCACTAGCGGGGAGTTCCTACAATGAGCAGTTCTTC
CDR3: CSVPLAGSSYNEQFF

size: -
J: TRBJ2-7
D: -
V: TRBV28
DNA: TGTGCCAGCAGTTCCCTTAATCTGCCATACGAGCAGTACTTC
CDR3: CASSSLNLPYEQYF

size: -
J: TRBJ1-2
D: -
V: TRBV20-1
DNA: TGCAGTGCTAGAGGTGGGGTTAGCTATGGCTACACCTTC
CDR3: CSARGGVSYGYTF

size: -
J: TRBJ2-5
D: -
V: TRBV15
DNA: TGTGCCACCGAGGCGAGGCCAAAAGAGACCCAGTACTTC
CDR3: CATEARPKETQYF

size: many
J: TRBJ2-5
D: TRBD1
V: TRBV12-3/TRBV12-4
DNA: TGTGCCAGCAGTCCGACAGGGTCTAACCAAGAGACCCAGTACTTC
CDR3: CASSPTGSNQETQYF

size: many
J: TRBJ2-1
D: TRBD2
V: TRBV5-1
DNA: TGCGCCAGCAGCAACAACTTGGGACTAGCGGGAGGCAATGAGCAGTTCTTC
CDR3: CASSNNLGLAGGNEQFF

size: many
J: TRBJ2-1
D: -
V: TRBV29-1
DNA: TGCAGCGTTGAAGTCCTAGGCCCCTTCGAGCAGTTCTTC
CDR3: CSVEVLGPFEQFF

size: few
J: TRBJ1-1
D: -
V: TRBV20-1
DNA: TGCAGTGCTAGACCGCCAGGGAAAAACACTGAAGCTTTCTTT
CDR3: CSARPPGKNTEAFF

size: few
J: TRBJ1-5
D: TRBD1
V: TRBV27
DNA: TGTGCCAGCAGTCCCAGGGACAGGGGACAGCCCCAGCATTTT
CDR3: CASSPRDRGQPQHF

size: few
J: TRBJ2-2
D: TRBD2
V: TRBV28
DNA: TGTGCCAGCAGTCGCCGGACTAGCGGAAACACCGGGGAGCTGTTTTTT
CDR3: CASSRRTSGNTGELFF

size: few
J: TRBJ1-5
D: -
V: TRBV28
DNA: TGTGCCAGCAGGTGGGGGTGGGAGGCGAGGCAGCCCCAGCATTTT
CDR3: CASRWGWEARQPQHF

size: many
J: TRBJ2-1
D: TRBD2
V: TRBV6-4
DNA: TGTGCCAGCAGTCTCCTAGCGGGAGGGCCCGGTGAGCAGTTCTTC
CDR3: CASSLLAGGPGEQFF

size: -
J: TRBJ2-1
D: -
V: TRBV6-4
DNA: TGTGCCAGCAGTGGTTCGGGGGCCTACCCCAATGAGCAGTTCTTC
CDR3: CASSGSGAYPNEQFF

size: -
J: TRBJ2-5
D: -
V: TRBV21-1
DNA: TGTGCCAGCAGCAAATCTATTCCAGCTCCTGGGGAGACCCAGTACTTC
CDR3: CASSKSIPAPGETQYF

size: -
J: TRBJ2-2
D: TRBD2
V: TRBV9
DNA: TGTGCCAGCAGCGTAGCTAAGCGGGGGGGACTCGTCACCGGGGAGCTGTTTTTT
CDR3: CASSVAKRGGLVTGELFF

size: -
J: TRBJ2-7
D: -
V: TRBV29-1
DNA: TGCAGCGTTCGTGAATCCTACGAGCAGTACTTC
CDR3: CSVRESYEQYF